This T cell receptor (beta chain) was obtained from a study of cytomegalovirus exposure and HLA in healthy donors. Study-level information: Researchers found that roughly 81% of over 350 genotyped donors fell within the Caucasian-associated ancestry cluster.

PCR involved 60 Vbeta and 13 Jbeta primers. The repertoire was sequenced with immunoSEQ multiplex PCR; TCRdb's copy has only in-frame clones and lacks some. The sample holds some 150,000 clones, around 79% seen once. V dropped 5 bases and J dropped 3 bases, with 20 bases sitting between them. The germline CDR1 and CDR2 sequences are LGHNA and YSLEER. CDR3 length equals 17 residues. On this clone: Its target is not known.

General observations from the study: Information on immune exposure was restricted to one variable (CMV serostatus). In a later analysis, donors in an Asian-associated ancestry cluster reportedly had fewer N-insertions in productive TCRs than the cohort mean.

V usage is TRBV4-3 and J usage is TRBJ1-5, with D tentatively TRBD1 (6 bases). The sequencing sample was made of PBMCs. The source is a woman in her thirties or forties in good health and CMV-seronegative. The DNA of the CDR3 is TGCGCCAGCAGCAAAAGATGGGGGCAGATGATCAATCAGCCCCAGCATTTT. Translating gives CASSKRWGQMINQPQHF.